The rows below give T cell receptor beta chains drawn from one sample of a study of identical twins. TCRdb reanalysed the 5' RACE reads using MiXCR and keeps one entry per CDR3 protein. The repertoire holds about 460,000 distinct CDR3 sequences, over 12% seen once, with over 0.5% in the top ten. These records were also assigned to another study, of yellow fever vaccine responses in identical twins.

Sequenced input: CD4+ T cells sorted from blood. The receptor source for this set is a woman younger than 30 in good health. Both conserved end residues are part of each CDR3. Each record gives: J gene, D gene, clone size, CDR3 length, V gene, CDR3 protein, CDR3 DNA. The D gene is left open where the match is weak. The size entry is marked missing in some rows and otherwise reads once, few, many or a size class.

TRBJ2-7,.,.,14,TRBV27,CASKSTGIYYEQYF,TGTGCCAGCAAGTCGACAGGAATCTACTACGAGCAGTACTTC
TRBJ2-7,TRBD1,few,15,TRBV5-6,CASSPLDRASYEQYF,TGTGCCAGCAGCCCTCTGGACAGGGCATCCTACGAGCAGTACTTC
TRBJ2-7,TRBD2,.,15,TRBV20-1,CSARKFVAGAYEQYF,TGCAGTGCTAGAAAGTTCGTAGCGGGGGCCTACGAGCAGTACTTC
TRBJ2-5,TRBD2,few,15,TRBV28,CASSALLGGEETQYF,TGTGCCAGCAGTGCCCTCCTGGGGGGGGAAGAGACCCAGTACTTC
TRBJ2-7,.,few,13,TRBV2,CASSGRGNYEQYF,TGTGCCAGCAGCGGACGAGGGAACTACGAGCAGTACTTC
TRBJ1-1,.,few,13,TRBV9,CASSADGNTEAFF,TGTGCCAGCAGCGCGGACGGAAACACTGAAGCTTTCTTT
TRBJ2-3,.,.,14,TRBV18,CASSPPVDLDTQYF,TGTGCCAGCTCACCACCCGTCGACCTCGATACGCAGTATTTT
TRBJ1-5,.,few,12,TRBV12-3/TRBV12-4,CASSFETQPQHF,TGTGCCAGCAGTTTTGAGACGCAGCCCCAGCATTTT
TRBJ2-1,.,.,11,TRBV19,CASSIQDEQFF,TGTGCCAGTAGTATTCAGGATGAGCAGTTCTTC
TRBJ1-3,.,few,15,TRBV20-1,CSARAKGVVGNTIYF,TGCAGTGCTAGAGCAAAGGGAGTAGTTGGAAACACCATATATTTT
TRBJ2-3,TRBD2,few,16,TRBV24-1,CATSDPGGRMTDTQYF,TGTGCCACCAGCGATCCCGGCGGGAGGATGACAGATACGCAGTATTTT
TRBJ2-7,.,.,13,TRBV4-3,CASSQEVVTQQYF,TGCGCCAGCAGCCAAGAAGTCGTGACCCAGCAGTACTTC
TRBJ2-7,.,few,16,TRBV7-2,CASSLGGSPYSYEQYF,TGTGCCAGCAGCTTAGGTGGTAGCCCCTACTCCTACGAGCAGTACTTC
TRBJ2-7,TRBD1,many,16,TRBV15,CATSRILGQGLYEQYF,TGTGCCACCAGCAGGATCCTTGGACAGGGTTTGTACGAGCAGTACTTC
TRBJ2-5,.,.,11,TRBV7-9,CASGGAETQYF,TGTGCCAGCGGGGGGGCGGAGACCCAGTACTTC
TRBJ2-2,.,.,15,TRBV2,CASSDVGAGTGELFF,TGTGCCAGCAGTGACGTGGGGGCGGGAACCGGGGAGCTGTTTTTT
TRBJ1-3,TRBD1,.,15,TRBV6-1,CASSTGELGGNTIYF,TGTGCCAGCAGTACAGGGGAACTAGGGGGAAACACCATATATTTT
TRBJ2-5,.,.,15,TRBV20-1,CSASGVTGFQETQYF,TGCAGTGCTAGTGGGGTGACAGGCTTTCAAGAGACCCAGTACTTC
TRBJ2-3,TRBD1,few,15,TRBV20-1,CSAQSDRGDTDTQYF,TGCAGTGCCCAAAGTGACAGGGGAGATACAGATACGCAGTATTTT
TRBJ2-1,.,many,15,TRBV24-1,CATSDFGRGGNEQFF,TGTGCCACCAGTGATTTCGGTCGGGGAGGCAATGAGCAGTTCTTC
TRBJ2-7,TRBD2,.,15,TRBV15,CATRRERRGGYEQYF,TGTGCCACCAGGAGAGAGAGGCGGGGGGGGTACGAGCAGTACTTC
TRBJ2-3,.,.,16,TRBV6-1,CASSPPAEVGGDTQYF,TGTGCCAGCAGTCCACCAGCGGAGGTGGGGGGAGATACGCAGTATTTT
TRBJ2-3,.,.,15,TRBV25-1,CASSDGTLQADTQYF,TGTGCCAGCAGTGATGGGACACTCCAGGCAGATACGCAGTATTTT
TRBJ1-4,TRBD1,.,14,TRBV20-1,CSARDRGREVKLFF,TGCAGTGCTAGAGACAGGGGGCGTGAGGTAAAACTGTTTTTT
TRBJ1-2,.,.,12,TRBV9,CASSEGPYGYTF,TGTGCCAGCAGCGAAGGGCCCTATGGCTACACCTTC
TRBJ1-1,TRBD1,.,15,TRBV3-1,CASSQRGTGNTEAFF,TGTGCCAGCAGCCAAAGGGGGACAGGGAACACTGAAGCTTTCTTT
TRBJ2-1,.,few,16,TRBV25-1,CASSGVDTRSYNEQFF,TGTGCCAGCAGTGGGGTGGACACTCGCTCCTACAATGAGCAGTTCTTC
TRBJ2-7,.,.,15,TRBV5-1,CASSLWDGGAYEQYF,TGCGCCAGCAGCCTCTGGGACGGGGGTGCATACGAGCAGTACTTC
TRBJ1-2,TRBD1,.,15,TRBV6-2/TRBV6-3,CASTYDRDRRAGYTF,TGTGCCAGCACCTATGATCGGGACAGGAGGGCTGGCTACACCTTC
TRBJ2-7,.,many,12,TRBV3-1,CASSQGTYEQYF,TGTGCCAGCAGCCAGGGGACGTACGAGCAGTACTTC
TRBJ2-1,.,.,12,TRBV5-1,CASSLESGKQFF,TGCGCCAGCAGCTTGGAATCCGGGAAGCAGTTCTTC
TRBJ2-1,.,few,19,TRBV21-1,CASSPCGPRGRTSYNEQFF,TGTGCCAGCAGCCCCTGTGGCCCCAGGGGCCGGACCTCCTACAATGAGCAGTTCTTC
TRBJ2-7,TRBD2,few,14,TRBV7-2,CASGGGRAKYEQYF,TGTGCCAGCGGGGGCGGGAGGGCCAAATACGAGCAGTACTTC
TRBJ2-1,TRBD2,few,15,TRBV7-6,CASSPGTSWDNEQFF,TGTGCCAGCAGCCCCGGGACTAGTTGGGACAATGAGCAGTTCTTC
TRBJ2-7,.,few,14,TRBV3-1,CASSQPGHSYEQYF,TGTGCCAGCAGCCAGCCGGGACACTCCTACGAGCAGTACTTC
TRBJ2-7,TRBD1,few,15,TRBV3-1,CASSRGDRGSYEQYF,TGTGCCAGCAGCCGAGGGGACAGGGGATCCTACGAGCAGTACTTC
TRBJ2-7,.,.,13,TRBV30,CAWSGGTPYEQYF,TGTGCCTGGAGTGGGGGGACCCCCTACGAGCAGTACTTC
TRBJ2-5,.,.,14,TRBV12-3/TRBV12-4,CASSSLATQETQYF,TGTGCCAGCAGTTCTCTAGCGACGCAAGAGACCCAGTACTTC
TRBJ2-5,.,few,13,TRBV12-3/TRBV12-4,CASTPGLTGCQYF,TGTGCCAGCACCCCAGGACTAACCGGATGCCAGTACTTC
TRBJ2-3,.,many,12,TRBV11-2,CASSPRGVARYF,TGTGCCAGCAGCCCGAGGGGGGTGGCGCGGTATTTT
TRBJ2-7,TRBD1,.,13,TRBV4-3,CASSSRQGNEQYF,TGCGCCAGCAGCTCTCGACAGGGCAACGAGCAGTACTTC
TRBJ2-2,TRBD1,few,15,TRBV12-3/TRBV12-4,CASRKTGGDTGELFF,TGTGCCAGCAGAAAGACAGGGGGGGACACCGGGGAGCTGTTTTTT
TRBJ2-7,.,few,16,TRBV3-1,CASSQIVPSGSYEQYF,TGTGCCAGCAGCCAAATAGTACCCAGCGGAAGTTACGAGCAGTACTTC
TRBJ2-3,TRBD2,few,17,TRBV6-5,CASSYSSGRAGADTQYF,TGTGCCAGCAGTTACTCAAGCGGGAGGGCCGGGGCAGATACGCAGTATTTT